This T cell receptor (beta chain) was sequenced during a study of Graves' ophthalmopathy and Graves' hyperthyroidism. This clonotype was seen repeatedly, ten times or more. Germline V gene lookup returns CDR1 SNHLY and CDR2 FYNNEI. The germline V and J ends were trimmed by 7 bases and 7 bases, with 14 bases remaining between them. The CDR3 runs to 12 residues. RNA transcripts were the template, and TCR beta CDR3 regions were amplified from them. Second-round multiplex PCR came after first-round RT-PCR with HTBI primers. TCRdb itself ran the multiplex PCR reads through MiXCR, one entry per CDR3 protein. The data hold roughly 160,000 distinct CDR3 sequences, with 35% to 45% observed a single time.

The receptor was isolated from a man younger than 40 with Graves' ophthalmopathy. Specimen: peripheral blood. The genes are TRBV2 and TRBJ2-7; maybe TRBD1 (6 bases). The CDR3: CASNSQGSEQYF. The CDR3, as DNA: TGTGCCAGCAATTCACAGGGATCTGAGCAGTACTTC. Looking up the rest from reference TRBV2 and TRBJ2-7 gives the full variable domain: EPEVTQTPSHQVTQMGQEVILRCVPISNHLYFYWYRQILGQKVEFLVSFYNNEISEKSEIFDDQFSVERPDGSNFTLKIRSTKLEDSAMYFCASNSQGSEQYFGPGTRLTVT.